This T cell receptor (beta chain) emerged from a study of T cell responses to AZD1222 COVID-19 vaccine. The length of the CDR3 is 16 residues. Trimming pared 0 bases from V and 0 bases from J, leaving 15 bases between. Germline values: CDR1 GTSNPN, CDR2 SVGIG (reference sequence). Using immunoSEQ multiplex PCR, the repertoire was profiled, and TCRdb retains in-frame clones only, with some absent. The data contain roughly 85,000 clones, 90% of them singletons. Analyses pooled second doses at about 4 or about 12 weeks. With respect to this clone: Its antigen remains unknown.

General study results and limits: In a largely white British group with more females than males, clonal diversity was possibly underestimated. AZD1222 recipients seropositive at baseline numbered only six or seven.

This chain links TRBV30 with TRBJ2-7; no firm D call. The receptor was derived from an adult who received the AZD1222 COVID-19 vaccine. Specimen: peripheral blood, collected 28 days after the second AZD1222 dose. CDR3 in amino acids: CAWSVLIDSSSYEQYF. The CDR3 nucleotides are TGTGCCTGGAGTGTTTTAATCGACTCTAGCTCCTACGAGCAGTACTTC.